This T cell receptor (beta chain) was profiled in a study of CD8 T cells in Susac syndrome. A word on this clonotype: Its antigen is unknown.

General observations from the study: Total CD8+ repertoires held roughly 16 Susac-specific public clones, while CD8+ TEMRA repertoires held roughly five.

This CDR3 is built from 15 residues. The germline V and J ends were trimmed by 2 bases and 3 bases, with 14 bases remaining between them. Germline V gene lookup returns CDR1 SGHVS and CDR2 FNYEAQ. cDNA came from around 0.54 to 1 ug RNA primed by random hexamers. The immunoSEQ assay covered 54 Vbeta and 13 Jbeta segments for CDR3. From the immunoSEQ multiplex PCR reads, TCRdb called clonotypes with MiXCR, one entry per CDR3 protein. The sample carries about 82,000 distinct CDR3 sequences, 95% to 97% recorded once. The V gene is TRBV7-6, the J gene TRBJ2-7; D remains ambiguous. Sequencing was carried out using CD8+ T cells from PBMCs. The TCR originated in a human donor with Susac syndrome. The CDR3 DNA is TGTGCCAGCAGCTTAAATCAGGCCCCGGGCTACGAGCAGTACTTC. Protein: CASSLNQAPGYEQYF. Combining the CDR3 with reference TRBV7-6 and TRBJ2-7 gives the whole variable domain GAGVSQSPRYKVTKRGQDVALRCDPISGHVSLYWYRQALGQGPEFLTYFNYEAQQDKSGLPNDRFSAERPEGSISTLTIQRTEQRDSAMYRCASSLNQAPGYEQYFGPGTRLTVT.